Following are 6 T cell receptor beta chains from one sample sequenced in a study of blood T cell repertoires in COVID-19. Some clones are missing from TCRdb's copy, which holds only in-frame ones; the method was immunoSEQ multiplex PCR. The sample yields about 200,000 clones, about 86% seen once. The sample taken for sequencing was PBMCs or T cells enriched from blood (not recorded which). The receptors derive from a man between 35 and 55 years old who had recovered from COVID-19.

The chain recombines TRBV6-5 with TRBJ1-1, with D possibly TRBD1 on 6 matching bases. V was shortened by 7 bases and J by 4 bases, with 16 bases between the two germline ends. Germline V CDR1 and CDR2: MNHEY, SVGAGI. The CDR3 consists of 14 residues. CDR3: CASTVGGLGTEAFF. The CDR3 DNA reads as TGTGCCAGCACCGTAGGGGGTTTGGGCACTGAAGCTTTCTTT.

The gene calls are TRBV3-1 (or the pseudogene TRBV3-2) and TRBJ2-7; 9 bases are shared with TRBD1. Germline CDR1 LGHDT, CDR2 YNNKEL (reference sequence). V shed 6 bases, J shed 5 bases, and the junction held 8 bases outside the gene matches. The CDR3 loop spans 14 amino acids. This CDR3 reads CASRGTGQGNEQYF. The CDR3 DNA reads as TGTGCCAGCAGGGGAACGGGACAGGGTAACGAGCAGTACTTC.

The chain recombines TRBV4-2 with TRBJ2-5; 16 positions agree with TRBD2. The CDR3 is 17 amino acids. Germline V gene lookup returns CDR1 LGHNA and CDR2 YNFKEQ. V trimming: 4 bases; J trimming: 5 bases; junction bases outside the gene matches: 7. The CDR3 DNA reads TGTGCCAGCAGCCCGGGGACTAGCGGGGGGGCGTCGGAGACCCAGTACTTC. It encodes CASSPGTSGGASETQYF.

The chain has TRBV27 and TRBJ2-1; 9 bases map to TRBD1. The length of the CDR3 is 17 residues. Losses at the gene ends were 2 bases for V and 4 bases for J; bases not matched to a gene: 9. The germline gives CDR1 MNHEY, CDR2 SMNVEV (reference sequence). The chain's CDR3 is CASSLPITGGAYNEQFF. DNA of the CDR3: TGTGCCAGCAGTTTACCGATTACAGGGGGCGCGTACAATGAGCAGTTCTTC.

The V call is TRBV29-1, the J call TRBJ1-2; 9 bases are a match to TRBD1. Germline values: CDR1 SQVTM, CDR2 ANQGSEA. V shed 2 bases, J shed 6 bases, and the junction held 4 bases outside the gene matches. The CDR3 extends over 13 amino acids. CDR3 sequence (DNA): TGCAGCGTTGAACTACGGACAGGGGATGGCTACACCTTC. This encodes CSVELRTGDGYTF.

The chain links TRBV12-3 or TRBV12-4 to TRBJ2-5; D call uncertain. V lost 2 bases to trimming and J lost 5 bases, with 9 bases between them. The CDR3 is made up of 13 amino acids. CDR3 sequence (DNA): TGTGCCAGCAGTTTAAGAGGAGCGGAGACCCAGTACTTC. It yields the protein CASSLRGAETQYF.